This T cell receptor beta chain was recorded in a study of Graves' ophthalmopathy and Graves' hyperthyroidism. The CDR3 totals 13 residues. V was shortened by 7 bases and J by 3 bases, with 13 bases between the two germline ends. The V gene's germline CDR1 is SGHTA and CDR2 FQGNSA. The authors amplified TCR beta CDR3 regions from RNA transcripts. Second-round multiplex PCR followed a first-round RT-PCR using HTBI primers. TCRdb redid the calling of the multiplex PCR reads with MiXCR, one entry per CDR3 protein. The sample holds hundreds of thousands of distinct CDR3 sequences, over 20% seen once. The chain links TRBV7-2 to TRBJ2-7; D remains ambiguous. The TCR was taken from a young woman with stable Graves' hyperthyroidism. Sequenced input: peripheral blood. CDR3 in amino acids: CASTFSVDYEQYF. The CDR3 DNA is TGTGCCAGCACCTTTAGTGTGGACTACGAGCAGTACTTC.